This TCR beta chain is drawn from a study of shared clonotypes between healthy human individuals. Study conclusions and caveats: Sharing of clonotypes among donors was expected to vary with sequencing depth.

Sequencing used immunoSEQ multiplex PCR; TCRdb keeps in-frame clones, though not all of them. The table lists roughly 650,000 clones, around 96% of them singletons. The naive CD8 subset, CD45RO-negative cells positively selected for CCR7, excluded terminally differentiated effector memory CD45RA+ cells. Trimming cost V 7 bases and J 13 bases; bases outside gene matches: 13. The CDR3 totals 12 residues. Germline V gene sequence: CDR1 SQVTM, CDR2 ANQGSEA. Points on this clone: Its antigen is not known.

The J gene is TRBJ2-1, the V gene TRBV29-1; TRBD2 agrees at 7 bases. The TCR comes from a woman in her twenties or thirties in good health. The sample was naive CD8+ T cells sorted from blood. CDR3 amino acids: CSATWGGVVQFF. The CDR3 coding sequence is TGCAGCGCTACTTGGGGGGGTGTAGTTCAGTTCTTC.